A selection of T cell receptor beta chains follows, all from one sample in a study of neoadjuvant nivolumab and ipilimumab in lung cancer. Clones were sequenced by immunoSEQ multiplex PCR, and TCRdb holds only the in-frame ones, with some missing. The repertoire has approximately 29,000 clones, approximately 83% of them found once; the top ten carry over 4.5%. Sequenced here: tumor tissue, sampled after neoadjuvant nivolumab, alone or with ipilimumab, at or shortly before surgery. The origin of the receptors is an adult with non-small cell lung cancer. CDR3s include the opening cysteine and the closing phenylalanine or tryptophan. The order of the fields is D gene, J gene, clone size, V gene, CDR3 DNA, CDR3 protein. D genes are given only for firm matches. Clone size is stated in some rows and not others, as once, few, many or a class when expanded.

TRBD1,TRBJ2-3,NA,TRBV29-1,TGCAGCGTCCCCGGGACAGGGGGCAACACAGATACGCAGTATTTT,CSVPGTGGNTDTQYF
NA,TRBJ2-7,NA,TRBV7-6,TGTGCCAGCAATTCCGGCAGTAAGAGCGAGCAGTACTTC,CASNSGSKSEQYF
TRBD1,TRBJ1-4,once,TRBV19,TGTGCCAGTAGTGGGACAGGGGGAAGTGAAAAACTGTTTTTT,CASSGTGGSEKLFF
NA,TRBJ1-4,NA,TRBV30,TGTGCCTGGAGTGCAAACACGGGTGAAAAACTGTTTTTT,CAWSANTGEKLFF
NA,TRBJ2-5,NA,TRBV11-3,TGTGCCAGCAGCTTAGGAGGTGGAGGCGGGGAGACCCAGTACTTC,CASSLGGGGGETQYF
NA,TRBJ1-2,NA,TRBV2,TGTGCCAGCAGTGAACAAGGTGGGGGGTCGGACTATGGCTACACCTTC,CASSEQGGGSDYGYTF
NA,TRBJ2-7,NA,TRBV7-8,TGTGCCAGCAGCTTAGTTGGAGGGAGCTCCTACGAGCAGTACTTC,CASSLVGGSSYEQYF
TRBD1,TRBJ2-7,NA,TRBV29-1,TGCAGCGTTGTGGAGCTGACAGGGGTGAACGAGCAGTACTTC,CSVVELTGVNEQYF
TRBD1,TRBJ2-7,NA,TRBV6-5,TGTGCCAGCACCTCGGGACAGGGGGACTACGAGCAGTACTTC,CASTSGQGDYEQYF
NA,TRBJ1-2,NA,TRBV18,TGTGCCAGCTCACCATCATTCCGCGGTGGCTACACCTTC,CASSPSFRGGYTF
NA,TRBJ2-7,NA,TRBV30,TGTGCCTGGAGTGTACCGGCCGAGCAGTACTTC,CAWSVPAEQYF
TRBD2,TRBJ2-1,NA,TRBV5-1,TGCGCCAGCAGCTTGGAGGGGCGGGGGAGCTCCTACAATGAGCAGTTCTTC,CASSLEGRGSSYNEQFF
NA,TRBJ1-2,NA,TRBV7-2,TGTGCCAGCAGTTCCGGGAGATATGGCTACACCTTC,CASSSGRYGYTF
TRBD1,TRBJ1-4,NA,TRBV30,TGTGCCTGGAGCCCATCACGGGACAGACTTAATGAAAAACTGTTTTTT,CAWSPSRDRLNEKLFF
NA,TRBJ1-2,NA,TRBV4-1,TGCGCCAGCAGCCAACCGCAGGGGTCGTATGGCTACACCTTC,CASSQPQGSYGYTF
NA,TRBJ2-1,NA,TRBV30,TGTGCCTGGATGGGGAGCGGTTACTACAATGAGCAGTTCTTC,CAWMGSGYYNEQFF
TRBD2,TRBJ2-5,few,TRBV5-1,TGCGCCAGCAGCTTCACCGGGACTAGCCAAGAGACCCAGTACTTC,CASSFTGTSQETQYF
NA,TRBJ2-3,few,TRBV5-1,TGCGCCAGCAGCTTGAGTAGCCCAGACACAGATACGCAGTATTTT,CASSLSSPDTDTQYF
NA,TRBJ2-5,NA,TRBV5-6,TGTGCCAGCAGCTTAAGTGTAGGGCAGGGGCAAGAGACCCAGTACTTC,CASSLSVGQGQETQYF
NA,TRBJ1-2,NA,TRBV5-1,TGCGCCAGCAGCTTGGAGGCGACAAGAACCTATGGCTACACCTTC,CASSLEATRTYGYTF
TRBD1,TRBJ2-2,NA,TRBV5-4,TGTGCCAGCAGCCAGAACAGGGGAGAATACACCGGGGAGCTGTTTTTT,CASSQNRGEYTGELFF
TRBD1,TRBJ2-5,once,TRBV7-8,TGTGCCAGCAGCTCGGGGGCAGGGGGCCAAGGAGAGACCCAGTACTTC,CASSSGAGGQGETQYF
NA,TRBJ1-4,NA,TRBV18,TGTGCCAGCTCACCAGGTGAAAAACTGTTTTTT,CASSPGEKLFF
NA,TRBJ2-7,NA,TRBV7-8,TGTGCCAGCAGCTTAGCGGGAGGCCTTCGAAACGAGCAGTACTTC,CASSLAGGLRNEQYF
TRBD2,TRBJ2-3,NA,TRBV19,TGTGCCAGTAGTGCCTCACTAGCGGGAGGGTTGGATACGCAGTATTTT,CASSASLAGGLDTQYF
TRBD2,TRBJ2-7,NA,TRBV5-8,TGTGCCAGCAGCCACCGAGCAACCGGACTAGCGGGGTTCTACGAGCAGTACTTC,CASSHRATGLAGFYEQYF
NA,TRBJ2-3,NA,TRBV6-1,TGTGCCAGCAGTACCTTAGATGTCACAGATACGCAGTATTTT,CASSTLDVTDTQYF
TRBD1,TRBJ1-4,once,TRBV6-1,TGTGCCAGCAGTGAACAAGACAGGGAGCGAGAAAAACTGTTTTTT,CASSEQDREREKLFF
TRBD1,TRBJ1-5,NA,TRBV4-2,TGTGCCAGCAGCCCCGGGACAGAAGCATATAGCAATCAGCCCCAGCATTTT,CASSPGTEAYSNQPQHF
NA,TRBJ1-1,few,TRBV9,TGTGCCAGCAGCGTCCAGACCCTATCTGGGTCTGAAGCTTTCTTT,CASSVQTLSGSEAFF
NA,TRBJ1-3,NA,TRBV30,TGTGCCTGGAGTGTCCAAGGGGCCAGCTCTGGAAACACCATATATTTT,CAWSVQGASSGNTIYF
NA,TRBJ2-1,NA,TRBV5-5,TGTGCCAGCAGCCAAAGACTAGTAACTTACAATGAGCAGTTCTTC,CASSQRLVTYNEQFF
NA,TRBJ1-2,NA,TRBV2,TGTGCCAGCACCCCAATAGCTAACTATGGCTACACCTTC,CASTPIANYGYTF
TRBD1,TRBJ2-1,once,TRBV7-9,TGTGCCAGCAGCCCTCCGACAGGGAAAACAATTGAGCAGTTCTTC,CASSPPTGKTIEQFF
TRBD2,TRBJ2-1,NA,TRBV15,TGTGCCACCAGCAGAGATACCCTAGCGGGGACAAACAATGAGCAGTTCTTC,CATSRDTLAGTNNEQFF
NA,TRBJ1-5,few,TRBV7-2,TGTGCCAGCAGCTTAGTCTCAGGGGCGCGTCAGCCCCAGCATTTT,CASSLVSGARQPQHF
TRBD1,TRBJ1-6,NA,TRBV2,TGTGCCAGCACCCAAGGCAGGGGGAGTAATTCACCCCTCCACTTT,CASTQGRGSNSPLHF
NA,TRBJ2-7,NA,TRBV29-1,TGCAGCGTTGGGCCAGGCTACGAGCAGTACTTC,CSVGPGYEQYF
NA,TRBJ2-7,NA,TRBV6-5,TGTGCCAGCAGTTACCACCGGGATACTTACGAGCAGTACTTC,CASSYHRDTYEQYF
NA,TRBJ2-3,NA,TRBV6-5,TGTGCCAGCAGTTACGTTAGCGGCTCCACAGATACGCAGTATTTT,CASSYVSGSTDTQYF
NA,TRBJ2-1,once,TRBV19,TGTGCCAGTAGTATATCCCTATCTACCTACAATGAGCAGTTCTTC,CASSISLSTYNEQFF
TRBD2,TRBJ2-1,few,TRBV11-2,TGTGCCAGCAGCTTAGTTGAACCCGGACTAGAGCGGCACAATGAGCAGTTCTTC,CASSLVEPGLERHNEQFF
NA,TRBJ1-2,NA,TRBV11-2,TGTGCCAGCAGCTTAGGGACGTATGGCTACACCTTC,CASSLGTYGYTF
TRBD1,TRBJ2-7,NA,TRBV18,TGTGCCAGCTCACTACGACAGGGGGCCCCCTACGAGCAGTACTTC,CASSLRQGAPYEQYF
NA,TRBJ1-2,NA,TRBV30,TGTGCCTGGAGTCAGTCAGCGAACTATGGCTACACCTTC,CAWSQSANYGYTF
NA,TRBJ1-4,NA,TRBV11-2,TGTGCCAGCAGCTTAGGAGACACACCTAATGAAAAACTGTTTTTT,CASSLGDTPNEKLFF
NA,TRBJ1-5,NA,TRBV4-1,TGCGCCAGCAGCCAAGAGGGGCATCCAAGCAATCAGCCCCAGCATTTT,CASSQEGHPSNQPQHF
NA,TRBJ1-1,NA,TRBV18,TGTGCCAGCTCACCAGGGGTGGCCACTGAAGCTTTCTTT,CASSPGVATEAFF
TRBD1,TRBJ1-2,few,TRBV9,TGTGCCAGCAGCGCCGGGACAGGGACTTATGGCTACACCTTC,CASSAGTGTYGYTF
NA,TRBJ1-3,NA,TRBV6-6,TGTGCCAGTTCGGAGTGGGGCCTCTCTGGAAACACCATATATTTT,CASSEWGLSGNTIYF
TRBD1,TRBJ2-1,NA,TRBV18,TGTGCCAGCTCCCCAGGGACAGGAGCCTACAATGAGCAGTTCTTC,CASSPGTGAYNEQFF
NA,TRBJ1-1,NA,TRBV5-1,TGCGCCAGCAGCTTGGGGACAGACAACACTGAAGCTTTCTTT,CASSLGTDNTEAFF
NA,TRBJ2-1,NA,TRBV18,TGTGCCAGCTCACCGGGGGGCCGAGAGCAGTTCTTC,CASSPGGREQFF
NA,TRBJ2-7,NA,TRBV12-2,TGTGCAAGTCGCTTACAGGGGGAGTTCTACGAGCAGTACTTC,CASRLQGEFYEQYF
NA,TRBJ1-1,NA,TRBV11-2,TGTGCCAGCAGCTTAGTTAACAGGTTGAACACTGAAGCTTTCTTT,CASSLVNRLNTEAFF
NA,TRBJ1-2,NA,TRBV5-1,TGCGCCAGCAGCCCCGGGACGGACTTGGGCTATGGCTACACCTTC,CASSPGTDLGYGYTF
NA,TRBJ2-3,NA,TRBV7-2,TGTGCCAGCAGCTTAGAGCGCACAGATACGCAGTATTTT,CASSLERTDTQYF